Included here is one T cell receptor beta chain sequence, with context. This record belongs to a study of T-cell memory formation after mild COVID-19. In TCRdb, the 5' RACE reads were re-called with MiXCR into one record per CDR3 protein. The sample consists of 540,000 or so distinct CDR3 sequences, about 20% of them appearing once. The receptor was derived from an adult woman who had mild COVID-19 (a few samples of this study predate the infection). Cell type and time point are not known. What was sequenced was PBMCs or a T cell subset sorted from them (not recorded which).

The chain's CDR3 is CASSPEGTNNSPLHF. The CDR3 bases are TGTGCCAGCAGCCCCGAGGGCACGAATAATTCACCCCTCCACTTT. V and J are TRBV7-2 and TRBJ1-6, with D unclear. The V and J ends lost 5 bases and 5 bases respectively, with 13 bases between them. The germline gives CDR1 SGHTA, CDR2 FQGNSA. This CDR3 spans 15 amino acids.